This TCR beta chain was profiled in a study of beta chain features in type 1 diabetes. The whole isolated RNA underwent reverse transcription, so sequencing captured expressed TCRB transcripts. The table came from immunoSEQ multiplex PCR; TCRdb's copy has only in-frame clones and leaves some out. The table lists hundreds of thousands of clones, over 13% of them singletons. V lost 6 bases to trimming and J lost 15 bases; unmatched junction nucleotides: 18. This CDR3 spans 15 amino acids. Overall study results and limits: Type 1 diabetes patients showed a moderate but significant shortening of TCRB CDR3s in all four CD4+ subsets.

Notes on this clone: Its antigen is still unknown.

What was sequenced was naive CD4+ T cells from blood. The clonotype originates from a man aged 18 to 30 with type 1 diabetes. The chain joins TRBV23-1 to TRBJ2-1; TRBD1 aligns across 9 bases. TRBV23-1 is an ORF for which the function is uncertain. DNA of the CDR3: TGCGCCAGCAGACCCGGGACAGGGAATCGACGGGACGTGTTCTTC. Its translation is CASRPGTGNRRDVFF.